The clone carrying this T cell receptor beta chain has just a few counts. Together with a sample-barcoded 5' primer, a J-beta primer mix was included in a second PCR lasting about 6 to 12 cycles. TCRdb re-called the 5' RACE reads with MiXCR, one entry per CDR3 protein. The sample has hundreds of thousands of distinct CDR3 sequences; 22% are singletons. Germline CDR1 and CDR2: SGHRS and YFSETQ. The CDR3 covers 13 residues. This sample is drawn from a study of blood T cells in healthy people across ages. The TCR sequence derives from a man aged 65 to 79 in good health. V gene TRBV5-1 combines with J gene TRBJ2-5; 9 nucleotides match TRBD2. The last part of the DNA fits TRBJ2-1 better; the J call may be wrong. The sequenced sample was blood. The CDR3 DNA reads as TGCGCCAGCAATGTAGCGGGGGTCTATGAGCAGTTCTTC. It encodes CASNVAGVYEQFF.